These 26 T cell receptor beta chains were all obtained from the same sample, sequenced in a study of blood T cells in healthy people across ages. A second PCR of 7 to 11 cycles used a sample-barcoded 5' primer and a J-beta primer mix. TCRdb re-called the 5' RACE reads through MiXCR, storing one row per CDR3 protein. The sample consists of just over 1 million distinct CDR3 sequences, 40% to 45% of them appearing once. Sequenced: blood. The receptors derive from a woman between 55 and 75 years old in good health.

The chain has TRBV28 and TRBJ1-5; D is ambiguous. CDR1 is MDHEN, CDR2 SYDVKM, per germline. V was cut by 8 bases and J by 2 bases, with 16 bases left in between. This CDR3 is built from 15 residues. CDR3 loop: CASQLVGLGNQPQHF. CDR3 DNA sequence: TGTGCCAGCCAACTGGTGGGGTTGGGCAATCAGCCCCAGCATTTT.

The rearrangement uses TRBV29-1 and TRBJ1-5; tentatively, D is TRBD1 (5 bases). From germline, CDR1 is SQVTM and CDR2 ANQGSEA. The ends were cut back, 4 bases at V and 5 bases at J, with 12 bases in the middle. The length of the CDR3 is 13 residues. DNA of the CDR3: TGCAGCGTTGCCCCAGGGAAGGATCAGCCCCAGCATTTT. As protein: CSVAPGKDQPQHF.

The chain is built from TRBV2 and TRBJ2-5, with unresolved D. Germline V CDR1 and CDR2: SNHLY, FYNNEI. The ends were cut back, 4 bases at V and 2 bases at J, with 17 bases in the middle. This CDR3 is built from 16 residues. The CDR3: CASSVGLITRQETQYF. For the CDR3, the DNA is TGTGCCAGCAGTGTGGGCCTGATAACGAGGCAAGAGACCCAGTACTTC.

This clonotype occurred a few times. CDR3 sequence: CSLIAGDGYNEQFF. DNA of the CDR3: TGCAGCTTAATAGCGGGAGATGGGTACAATGAGCAGTTCTTC. The rearrangement joins TRBV29-1 to TRBJ2-1, with TRBD2 matching over 9 bases. J lost 4 bases, V lost 8 bases, and 9 bases had no gene match. CDR3 length: 14 amino acids. Germline CDR1 reads SQVTM; CDR2 reads ANQGSEA.

V gene TRBV6-1 combines with J gene TRBJ2-4; 8 bases agree with TRBD1. The tail of the sequence fits TRBJ2-7 better, so the J call may be wrong. The germline gives CDR1 MNHNS, CDR2 SASEGT. This CDR3 comprises 16 residues. Here the CDR3 reads CASRRTTGASSYEQYF. CDR3 DNA sequence: TGTGCCAGCAGAAGAACGACAGGGGCTAGCTCCTACGAGCAGTACTTC.

This sequence joins TRBV3-1 and TRBJ2-5; TRBD2 matches at 10 bases. The J call is in doubt because the DNA end fits TRBJ2-7 better. The CDR3 is 15 residues long. Germline lookup yields CDR1 LGHDT and CDR2 YNNKEL (reference sequence). The CDR3 DNA sequence: TGTGCCAGCAAAATAGGGCTAGCGGGAGTTTACGAGCAGTACTTC. Amino acids: CASKIGLAGVYEQYF.

This clonotype has only a few counts. The chain combines TRBV5-6 with TRBJ2-1, with 8 positions matching TRBD2. With 0 bases clipped from V and 9 bases from J, the junction kept 5 bases outside the gene matches. There are 14 residues in the CDR3. Germline-derived CDR1 and CDR2 are SGHDT and YYEEEE. CDR3 residues: CASSLGLAYGEQFF. Written as DNA, the CDR3 is TGTGCCAGCAGCTTGGGACTAGCGTACGGTGAGCAGTTCTTC.

This chain connects TRBV29-1 to TRBJ2-7; 10 bases are a match to TRBD2. V trimming: 5 bases; J trimming: 3 bases; junction bases outside the gene matches: 4. Germline V CDR1 and CDR2: SQVTM, ANQGSEA. The CDR3 consists of 13 residues. CDR3 residues: CSVQGLASYEQYF. CDR3 sequence (DNA): TGCAGCGTTCAGGGACTAGCGAGCTACGAGCAGTACTTC.

This rearrangement joins TRBV5-1 to TRBJ1-2; the D gene is possibly TRBD1 (6 bases). Trimming removed 0 bases at V and 0 bases at J, with 15 bases between. Germline CDR1 reads SGHRS; CDR2 reads YFSETQ. The length of the CDR3 is 17 residues. The CDR3 DNA reads TGCGCCAGCAGCTTGGACTCCGGGGGCATGACTAACTATGGCTACACCTTC. This codes for CASSLDSGGMTNYGYTF.

The chain recombines TRBV15 with TRBJ2-7; D not resolved. Trimming removed 5 bases from V and 2 bases from J, with 13 bases in between. The CDR3 sequence is 14 residues long. In germline, CDR1 is LNHNV, CDR2 YYDKDF (reference sequence). The CDR3 DNA reads TGTGCCACCAGCGAATCACGGAATCCCTACGAGCAGTACTTC. Its protein is CATSESRNPYEQYF.

This clonotype has just a few counts. In nucleotides, the CDR3 is TGTGCCAGCAGTTCCGGGGACGGAACCTACGAGCAGTACTTC. Encoded protein: CASSSGDGTYEQYF. The chain has TRBV6-5 and TRBJ2-7; the D call may be TRBD1 or TRBD2 (5 bases each). This CDR3 is 14 amino acids long. Germline CDR1 MNHEY, CDR2 SVGAGI. V lost 4 bases, J lost 2 bases, and 12 bases lay in between.

This clonotype was recorded a few times. The chain combines TRBV9 with TRBJ2-7; the match to TRBD1 covers 9 bases. CDR1 is SGDLS, CDR2 YYNGEE, per germline. CDR3 length: 15 residues. The junction had 8 bases not matched to a gene; V was cut back by 4 bases and J by 3 bases. The CDR3 nucleotides read TGTGCCAGCAGCCCCGGGACAGGGAATCACTACGAGCAGTACTTC. This gives the protein CASSPGTGNHYEQYF.

The gene calls are TRBV7-9 and TRBJ2-7, with 10 bases that match TRBD2. The CDR3 totals 16 residues. Germline values: CDR1 SEHNR, CDR2 FQNEAQ (reference sequence). Trimming took 4 bases from V and 4 from J; bases not matched to a gene: 10. The CDR3 DNA sequence: TGTGCCAGCAGCTCCGGGAAAGCGGGAGGGCATTACGAGCAGTACTTC. Its protein product is CASSSGKAGGHYEQYF.

This clonotype was found a few times. DNA of the CDR3: TGTGCCAGCAGTGAGCAAGGGAATCAGCCCCAGCATTTT. This translates into CASSEQGNQPQHF. The chain carries TRBV2 and TRBJ1-5, with no clear D. The CDR3 contains 13 residues. Germline V CDR1 and CDR2: SNHLY, FYNNEI. The ends were cut back, 3 bases at V and 4 bases at J, with 7 bases in the middle.

This chain joins TRBV10-3 and TRBJ2-1; 9 bases line up with TRBD2. The CDR3 loop spans 15 amino acids. V lost 4 bases, J lost 4 bases, and 5 bases stayed unmatched. The germline CDR1 and CDR2 sequences are ENHRY and SYGVKD. CDR3 nucleotides: TGTGCCATCAGTGGAGTGACTAGCGGATACAATGAGCAGTTCTTC. Translation gives CAISGVTSGYNEQFF.

The V call is TRBV25-1, the J call TRBJ2-7; unclear D gene. Germline V gene lookup returns CDR1 MGHDK and CDR2 SYGVNS. CDR3 size: 13 residues. Trimming removed 5 bases from V and 7 bases from J, with 15 bases in between. The CDR3, as DNA: TGTGCCAGCAGTCAGCCGATCTACAATGAGCAGTACTTC. Translated: CASSQPIYNEQYF.

The rearrangement uses TRBV29-1 and TRBJ2-3; weak D call: TRBD1 (5 bases). The CDR3 length is 12 residues. Germline V gene lookup returns CDR1 SQVTM and CDR2 ANQGSEA. V lost 5 bases to trimming and J lost 1 base, with 7 bases between them. Here the CDR3 reads CSVSTGTDTQYF. In nucleotides, the CDR3 is TGCAGCGTTTCGACAGGCACAGATACGCAGTATTTT.

Turning to this clonotype: A single base separates this from a much larger clone, so it may be a read error. The conserved final phenylalanine or tryptophan is absent from the CDR3, which likely points to a read error. The V call is TRBV20-1, the J call TRBJ2-4; 7 bases line up with TRBD1. Trimming removed 1 base from V and 4 bases from J; junction bases left unmatched: 10. There are 16 residues in the CDR3. Germline V gene sequence: CDR1 DFQATT, CDR2 SNEGSKA (reference sequence). The CDR3 DNA reads TGCAGTGCTAGAGTCCGCTTACAGGGGATAAAAAACATTCAGTACTTA. It encodes CSARVRLQGIKNIQYL.

The chain couples TRBV27 to TRBJ2-7, with D unclear. The CDR3 is 14 residues long. V lost 6 bases and J 0 bases, leaving 12 bases between the germline ends. Germline CDR1 is MNHEY and CDR2 is SMNVEV (reference sequence). In nucleotides, the CDR3 is TGTGCCAGCAGGCAGGTCCTTAGCTCCTACGAGCAGTACTTC. Translated, it gives CASRQVLSSYEQYF.

The CDR3 reads CASSPAPGRSYGYTF. The CDR3 DNA reads as TGTGCCAGCAGCCCAGCTCCGGGAAGGTCTTATGGCTACACCTTC. The V and J genes are TRBV9 and TRBJ1-2; D gene unclear. The germline gives CDR1 SGDLS, CDR2 YYNGEE. V shed 4 bases and J shed 5 bases, with 18 bases lying between them. The CDR3 totals 15 residues.

The rearrangement joins TRBV11-3 to TRBJ1-1; no reliable D call. Trimming stripped 5 bases from V and 2 bases from J, with 9 bases between. Per germline, CDR1 SGHNT and CDR2 YENEEA. The CDR3 has 13 residues. DNA of the CDR3: TGTGCCAGCAGCAAAGGACCCAACACTGAAGCTTTCTTT. It translates to CASSKGPNTEAFF. The full variable domain, with the rest looked up from reference TRBV11-3 and TRBJ1-1, is EAGVVQSPRYKIIEKKQPVAFWCNPISGHNTLYWYLQNLGQGPELLIRYENEEAVDDSQLPKDRFSAERLKGVDSTLKIQPAELGDSAVYLCASSKGPNTEAFFGQGTRLTVV.

This clonotype was seen a few times. The chain uses TRBV20-1 and TRBJ2-1, with 16 bases lining up with TRBD2. The V segment lost 2 bases and the J segment 4 bases; nucleotides outside the gene matches: 14. The V gene's germline CDR1 is DFQATT and CDR2 SNEGSKA (reference sequence). The CDR3 runs to 20 residues. In nucleotides, the CDR3 is TGCAGTGCTAGACTCGCCGGGACTAGCGGGAGGGTTGATCGTTACAATGAGCAGTTCTTC. Translation gives CSARLAGTSGRVDRYNEQFF.

The chain links TRBV5-6 to TRBJ2-4, with 7 bases aligning to TRBD1. There are 18 residues in the CDR3. The germline V gene encodes CDR1 SGHDT and CDR2 YYEEEE. V dropped 0 bases and J dropped 2; count of bases not matched to a gene: 11. CDR3 sequence: CASSLAGSRGSSKNIQYF. DNA for the CDR3: TGTGCCAGCAGCTTGGCCGGAAGCAGGGGGTCGTCCAAAAACATTCAGTACTTC.

This clonotype was recorded only once. V and J are TRBV11-3 and TRBJ2-1, with D perhaps TRBD2 (6 bases). Trimming pared 1 base from V and 2 bases from J, leaving 15 bases between. The germline V gene has CDR1 SGHNT and CDR2 YENEEA. This CDR3 has 17 amino acids. CDR3 loop: CASSLVTISGPYNEQFF. DNA of the CDR3: TGTGCCAGCAGCTTAGTTACGATTAGCGGACCCTACAATGAGCAGTTCTTC.

The chain links TRBV15 to TRBJ1-5; D is unresolved. Germline lookup yields CDR1 LNHNV and CDR2 YYDKDF (reference sequence). This CDR3 is built from 12 residues. Trimming left V 1 base short and J 3 bases short, with 1 base between. As DNA, the CDR3 is TGTGCCACCAGCAGAGCCAATCAGCCCCAGCATTTT. Translation: CATSRANQPQHF. Full variable domain (outside the CDR3, taken from reference TRBV15 and TRBJ1-5): DAMVIQNPRYQVTQFGKPVTLSCSQTLNHNVMYWYQQKSSQAPKLLFHYYDKDFNNEADTPDNFQSRRPNTSFCFLDIRSPGLGDTAMYLCATSRANQPQHFGDGTRLSIL.

This clonotype was counted a few times. The chain is built from TRBV12-3 or TRBV12-4 and TRBJ2-5; 13 bases agree with TRBD2. The CDR3 has 17 amino acids. Unmatched junction bases numbered 12, after V lost 6 bases and J lost 5 bases. The DNA for the CDR3 is TGTGCCAGCAGCCCGAAGGGACTAGCGGGAATGGGGGAGACCCAGTACTTC. Translating gives CASSPKGLAGMGETQYF.